The 16 T cell receptor beta chains listed next were all sequenced from one sample in a study of human T cells and chemical hapten exposure. TCRdb itself ran the RACE reads through MiXCR, one entry per CDR3 protein. Here the sample spans 180,000 or so distinct CDR3 sequences, around 24% being singletons. Documented time point: patch test 1, 2 weeks after DPC sensitization. The treatment was: therapeutic diphenylcyclopropenone sensitization with weekly scalp DPC. The sequencing used whole blood, collected in connection with sensitization to the hapten diphenylcyclopropenone (DPC). Receptors were obtained from a woman in her forties or fifties with alopecia areata. Some clones in this sample may be carry-over from other donors' samples.

The V call is TRBV5-1, the J call TRBJ1-1; no definite D call. CDR1 is SGHRS, CDR2 YFSETQ, per germline. The germline V and J ends were trimmed by 1 base and 6 bases, with 16 bases remaining between them. This CDR3 has 15 amino acids. The CDR3 loop reads CASSLWTDPEAEAFF. In nucleotides, the CDR3 is TGCGCCAGCAGCTTGTGGACGGATCCGGAGGCTGAAGCTTTCTTT. The full variable domain, rest sourced from reference TRBV5-1 and TRBJ1-1, is KAGVTQTPRYLIKTRGQQVTLSCSPISGHRSVSWYQQTPGQGLQFLFEYFSETQRNKGNFPGRFSGRQFSNSRSEMNVSTLELGDSALYLCASSLWTDPEAEAFFGQGTRLTVV.

This clonotype was seen more than once but under ten times. The CDR3 region has the DNA TGTGCTAGTGGTTTGAGCGGGTACACAGATACGCAGTATTTT. Amino acids: CASGLSGYTDTQYF. The V and J genes are TRBV12-5 and TRBJ2-3; weak D call: TRBD2 (6 bases). The CDR3 covers 14 residues. The ends were cut back, 2 bases at V and 2 bases at J, with 8 bases in the middle. Per germline, CDR1 LGHNT and CDR2 FRNRAP.

The V gene is TRBV29-1, the J gene TRBJ2-5; D remains ambiguous. Germline V gene sequence: CDR1 SQVTM, CDR2 ANQGSEA. This CDR3 spans 14 amino acids. Trimming cost V 6 bases and J 5 bases, with 19 bases left between them. The DNA of the CDR3 is TGCAGCGTCCTCCCAGTCCCCCGTGGGGAGACCCAGTACTTC. It yields the protein CSVLPVPRGETQYF. Full variable domain (remainder filled in from reference TRBV29-1 and TRBJ2-5): SAVISQKPSRDICQRGTSLTIQCQVDSQVTMMFWYRQQPGQSLTLIATANQGSEATYESGFVIDKFPISRPNLTFSTLTVSNMSPEDSSIYLCSVLPVPRGETQYFGPGTRLLVL.

The gene calls are TRBV2 and TRBJ2-5, with 7 bases aligning to TRBD2. The CDR3 consists of 15 residues. Germline V gene lookup returns CDR1 SNHLY and CDR2 FYNNEI. V shed 5 bases, J shed 7 bases, and the junction held 13 bases outside the gene matches. CDR3: CASSRASGRSGTQYF. Written as DNA, the CDR3 is TGTGCCAGCAGTCGGGCTAGCGGCCGTTCGGGGACCCAGTACTTC.

This clonotype showed up just a few times. The chain is built from TRBV7-2 and TRBJ1-6; D unclear. Germline V gene data show CDR1 as SGHTA and CDR2 as FQGNSA. The V and J ends lost 2 bases and 0 bases respectively, with 14 bases between them. The CDR3 covers 18 residues. CDR3 loop: CASSLLAASSSYNSPLHF. The CDR3 DNA reads TGTGCCAGCAGCTTATTAGCAGCCTCGAGCTCCTATAATTCACCCCTCCACTTT.

The chain combines TRBV6-2 or TRBV6-3 with TRBJ1-2; D is ambiguous. The CDR3 contains 13 residues. The germline CDR1 and CDR2 sequences are MNHEY and SVGEGT. The V end was cut by 2 bases, the J end by 8 bases, with 12 bases between. For the CDR3, the DNA is TGTGCCAGCAGTTACCGCGATAATTTCGGCTACACCTTC. As protein: CASSYRDNFGYTF.

This clonotype has only a few counts. This chain uses TRBV7-9 with TRBJ1-2; D not certain. Germline CDR1 is SEHNR and CDR2 is FQNEAQ (reference sequence). The CDR3 consists of 14 residues. V was trimmed by 1 base and J by 2 bases, leaving 8 bases between them. This CDR3 is CASSLDPENYGYTF. The CDR3 bases are TGTGCCAGCAGCTTAGACCCCGAAAACTATGGCTACACCTTC. Full variable domain (rest looked up from reference TRBV7-9 and TRBJ1-2): DTGVSQNPRHKITKRGQNVTFRCDPISEHNRLYWYRQTLGQGPEFLTYFQNEAQLEKSRLLSDRFSAERPKGSFSTLEIQRTEQGDSAMYLCASSLDPENYGYTFGSGTRLTVV.

V and J are TRBV11-1 and TRBJ1-1; no clear D gene. Per germline, CDR1 SGHAT and CDR2 FQDESV (reference sequence). This CDR3 region has 14 residues. Trimming left V 6 bases short and J 5 bases short, with 16 bases between. CDR3 bases: TGTGCCAGCAGTTCCATGAGGGTAAGGACTGAAGCTTTCTTT. Its protein product is CASSSMRVRTEAFF.

The chain employs TRBV7-9 and TRBJ1-4; D is perhaps TRBD1 (6 bases). The CDR3 is 16 amino acids. CDR1 SEHNR and CDR2 FQNEAQ come from the germline V gene (reference sequence). V was clipped by 2 bases and J by 0 bases, with 10 bases between them. The CDR3 here is CASSLLQGATNEKLFF. In DNA, the CDR3 is TGTGCCAGCAGCTTACTACAGGGCGCAACTAATGAAAAACTGTTTTTT.

This clonotype has a handful of counts. The V call is TRBV7-3, the J call TRBJ2-7; 8 bases are shared with TRBD2. Unmatched junction bases numbered 8, after V lost 2 bases and J lost 5 bases. The CDR3 loop spans 15 amino acids. Looked up from germline, CDR1 is SGHTA and CDR2 is FQGTGA. The CDR3 reads CASSLEAGGFHEQYF. CDR3 nucleotides: TGTGCCAGCAGCTTAGAGGCGGGAGGTTTCCACGAGCAGTACTTC. The complete variable domain, with remaining parts taken from reference TRBV7-3 and TRBJ2-7, reads GAGVSQTPSNKVTEKGKYVELRCDPISGHTALYWYRQSLGQGPEFLIYFQGTGAADDSGLPNDRFFAVRPEGSVSTLKIQRTERGDSAVYLCASSLEAGGFHEQYFGPGTRLTVT.

The V and J genes are TRBV9 and TRBJ1-6; D gene uncertain. This CDR3 comprises 13 residues. Between the trimmed V and J ends, which lost 0 bases and 9 bases, there was a span of 7 bases. In germline, CDR1 is SGDLS, CDR2 YYNGEE. CDR3 loop: CASSVGLGSPLHF. Here the CDR3 DNA reads TGTGCCAGCAGCGTAGGTTTAGGTTCACCCCTCCACTTT.

A few counts support this clonotype. The rearrangement uses TRBV10-3 and TRBJ2-3; 9 bases agree with TRBD1. J was trimmed by 3 bases and V by 5 bases; bases with no gene match: 9. CDR3 size: 16 residues. Germline lookup yields CDR1 ENHRY and CDR2 SYGVKD. The CDR3 spells CAISKDRGGGTDTQYF. The CDR3 coding sequence is TGTGCCATCAGTAAAGACAGGGGGGGGGGGACAGATACGCAGTATTTT.

This sequence joins TRBV12-3 or TRBV12-4 and TRBJ1-6; D is ambiguous. V gave up 1 base and J gave up 8 bases, with 9 bases separating them. CDR3 length equals 14 residues. The CDR3 coding sequence is TGTGCCAGCAGTTTAGGACGCACGGATTCACCCCTCCACTTT. The encoded protein is CASSLGRTDSPLHF.

This clonotype occurred a few times. This chain links TRBV20-1 with TRBJ1-5, with a weak D call TRBD1 (5 bases). V lost 6 bases and J lost 3, with 12 bases in between. The length of the CDR3 is 13 residues. CDR1 and CDR2 (germline): DFQATT, SNEGSKA (reference sequence). The CDR3 loop is CSASIGTNQPQHF. In nucleotides, the CDR3 is TGCAGTGCCTCCATTGGGACCAATCAGCCCCAGCATTTT.

V gene TRBV25-1 combines with J gene TRBJ2-1; TRBD2 might be the D (6 bases). The CDR3 has 16 amino acids. From germline, CDR1 is MGHDK and CDR2 SYGVNS. Trimming cost V 3 bases and J 6 bases, with 18 bases left between them. CDR3: CASSDPIGLSGNEQFF. CDR3 in DNA: TGTGCCAGCAGTGACCCTATTGGACTATCTGGCAATGAGCAGTTCTTC. The full variable domain, its missing parts supplied by reference TRBV25-1 and TRBJ2-1, is EADIYQTPRYLVIGTGKKITLECSQTMGHDKMYWYQQDPGMELHLIHYSYGVNSTEKGDLSSESTVSRIRTEHFPLTLESARPSHTSQYLCASSDPIGLSGNEQFFGPGTRLTVL.

This clonotype has ten or more counts. The CDR3 loop is CSAGQGPYQPQHF. Here the CDR3 DNA reads TGCAGCGCCGGACAGGGGCCGTATCAGCCCCAGCATTTT. The genes are TRBV29-1 and TRBJ1-5, with 9 bases fitting TRBD1. CDR1 and CDR2 (germline): SQVTM, ANQGSEA. The CDR3 sequence is 13 residues long. V dropped 7 bases and J dropped 5; count of bases not matched to a gene: 6.